The source of this TCR beta chain is a study of blood T cell repertoires in COVID-19. Study at large: COVID-19 samples from acute and convalescent phases originated in the United States, Italy and Spain.

Germline V lookup: CDR1 KGHSH, CDR2 LQKENI. V was clipped by 2 bases and J by 3 bases, with 13 bases between them. CDR3 length: 15 residues. Generated by immunoSEQ multiplex PCR, the TCRdb table keeps only in-frame clones and is missing some. The sample includes tens of thousands of clones, roughly 81% of them seen just once. Material for sequencing was peripheral blood. This TCR came from a woman in her seventies with acute or convalescent COVID-19. V usage is TRBV18 and J usage is TRBJ1-1; no clear D gene. The CDR3 DNA sequence: TGTGCCAGCTCACCATTCCCCACAGACCACACTGAAGCTTTCTTT. Protein product: CASSPFPTDHTEAFF.